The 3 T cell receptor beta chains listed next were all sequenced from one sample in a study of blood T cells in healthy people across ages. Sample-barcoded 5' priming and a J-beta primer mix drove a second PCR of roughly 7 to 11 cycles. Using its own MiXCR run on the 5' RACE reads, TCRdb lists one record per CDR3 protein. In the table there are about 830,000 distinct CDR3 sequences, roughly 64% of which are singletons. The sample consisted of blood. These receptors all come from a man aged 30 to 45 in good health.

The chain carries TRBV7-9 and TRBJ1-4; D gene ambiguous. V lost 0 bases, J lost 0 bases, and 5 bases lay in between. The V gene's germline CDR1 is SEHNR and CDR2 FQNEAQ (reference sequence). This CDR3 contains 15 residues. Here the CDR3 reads CASSLAGTTNEKLFF. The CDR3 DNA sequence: TGTGCCAGCAGCTTAGCGGGTACAACTAATGAAAAACTGTTTTTT.

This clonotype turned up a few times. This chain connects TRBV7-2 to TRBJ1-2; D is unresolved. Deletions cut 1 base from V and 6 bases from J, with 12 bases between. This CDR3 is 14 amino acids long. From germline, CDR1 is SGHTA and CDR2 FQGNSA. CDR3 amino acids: CASSLVGVSNGYTF. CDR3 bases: TGTGCCAGCAGCTTAGTCGGGGTGTCCAATGGCTACACCTTC.

CDR3 amino acids: CSARAPGLAPITDTQYF. The CDR3 bases are TGCAGTGCTAGAGCCCCGGGACTAGCTCCGATCACAGATACGCAGTATTTT. The genes are TRBV20-1 and TRBJ2-3; TRBD2 agrees at 9 bases. Germline CDR1 is DFQATT and CDR2 is SNEGSKA (reference sequence). The CDR3 runs 17 residues. V dropped 1 base and J dropped 2; count of bases not matched to a gene: 10.